A selection of T cell receptor beta chains follows, all from one sample in a study of blood T cells in healthy people across ages. TCRdb recomputed calls from the 5' RACE reads with MiXCR, one row per CDR3 protein. The table lists roughly 2 million distinct CDR3 sequences, around half of them singletons. What was sequenced was blood. These receptors were taken from a woman in her thirties or forties in good health. Both conserved end residues are part of each CDR3. The D gene is left open where the match is weak. Some rows mark clone size as missing; the rest say once, few, many or name a class of expanded clone.

CDR3aa	CDR3nt	v_gene	abundance	j_gene	d_gene
CATSRGDRGNEKLFF	TGTGCCACCAGCAGAGGGGACAGGGGTAATGAAAAACTGTTTTTT	TRBV15	.	TRBJ1-4	TRBD1
CACIDGSYNSPLHF	TGTGCCTGTATAGACGGCTCCTATAATTCACCCCTCCACTTT	TRBV28	.	TRBJ1-6	.
CASGTTGGNSVVQYF	TGTGCTAGTGGTACCACGGGGGGTAATTCTGTCGTGCAGTACTTC	TRBV12-5	.	TRBJ2-7	TRBD2
CASSKKGRLDGYTF	TGTGCCAGCAGCAAAAAAGGGCGGCTAGATGGCTACACCTTC	TRBV21-1	.	TRBJ1-2	.
CASSFARSTGFYEQYF	TGTGCCAGCAGTTTCGCCCGATCAACAGGTTTCTACGAGCAGTACTTC	TRBV28	.	TRBJ2-7	.
CASSLAILAGALYNEQYF	TGTGCCAGCAGCTTAGCCATACTAGCGGGGGCCCTATACAATGAGCAGTACTTC	TRBV7-8	.	TRBJ2-5	TRBD2
CASSLDEGMGTQYF	TGCGCCAGCAGCTTGGATGAGGGGATGGGGACCCAGTACTTC	TRBV5-1	.	TRBJ2-5	.
CASSSPSDTQYF	TGTGCCAGCAGTTCCCCGTCAGATACGCAGTATTTT	TRBV7-2	many	TRBJ2-3	.
CASSLERRGLAKNIQYF	TGTGCCAGCAGCTTAGAGAGGAGGGGTCTAGCCAAAAACATTCAGTACTTC	TRBV7-9	.	TRBJ2-4	.
CSARDSRVAQETQYF	TGCAGTGCTAGAGACTCTAGGGTCGCGCAAGAGACCCAGTACTTC	TRBV20-1	.	TRBJ2-5	.
CSADLAGSTDTQYF	TGCAGCGCCGACCTAGCGGGGAGCACAGATACGCAGTATTTT	TRBV29-1	.	TRBJ2-3	TRBD2
CASSLHGGGIQTQYF	TGTGCCAGCAGTTTACACGGCGGGGGTATCCAGACCCAGTACTTC	TRBV12-3/TRBV12-4	.	TRBJ2-5	TRBD2
CAISDLGYEQYF	TGTGCCATCAGTGATTTGGGTTACGAGCAGTACTTC	TRBV10-3	many	TRBJ2-7	.
CASSVGGNGLNEQFF	TGTGCCAGCAGCGTAGGAGGGAATGGTCTCAATGAGCAGTTCTTC	TRBV9	.	TRBJ2-1	.
CASSPRGIDTQYF	TGTGCCAGCAGCCCGCGGGGGATAGATACGCAGTATTTT	TRBV7-8	.	TRBJ2-3	TRBD2
CSVVGTGGNIQYF	TGCAGCGTTGTGGGGACAGGGGGAAACATTCAGTACTTC	TRBV29-1	.	TRBJ2-4	TRBD1
CASSFGGRVTDTQYF	TGTGCCAGCAGTTTCGGGGGCCGAGTCACAGATACGCAGTATTTT	TRBV28	few	TRBJ2-3	.
CASSDGGVGEQFF	TGCGCCAGCAGCGATGGGGGGGTGGGTGAGCAGTTCTTC	TRBV4-3	.	TRBJ2-1	TRBD2
CASTPGGVGYGYTF	TGTGCCAGCACCCCCGGAGGGGTGGGCTATGGCTACACCTTC	TRBV9	.	TRBJ1-2	.
CSANTGLAGKQDTQYF	TGCAGTGCGAATACGGGACTAGCGGGGAAACAAGATACGCAGTATTTT	TRBV20-1	.	TRBJ2-3	TRBD2
CASSRNPTGYEQYF	TGTGCCAGCAGCCGGAACCCGACAGGATACGAGCAGTACTTC	TRBV7-9	.	TRBJ2-7	.
CASSWNRGLQAYGYTF	TGTGCCAGCAGCTGGAACAGGGGACTCCAGGCCTATGGCTACACCTTC	TRBV7-2	few	TRBJ1-2	TRBD1
CASSSIEETQYF	TGTGCCAGCAGTTCCATCGAAGAGACCCAGTACTTC	TRBV7-9	many	TRBJ2-5	.
CASSSSGQGAHEQYF	TGTGCCAGCAGTTCGTCGGGACAGGGGGCCCACGAGCAGTACTTC	TRBV27	few	TRBJ2-7	TRBD1
CSVLLSGGATEQFF	TGCAGCGTTTTACTTAGCGGGGGGGCCACTGAGCAGTTCTTC	TRBV29-1	.	TRBJ2-1	TRBD2
CSAREQGTNIQYF	TGCAGTGCTAGGGAACAGGGTACAAACATTCAGTACTTC	TRBV20-1	few	TRBJ2-4	.
CASSSGTLARGYTF	TGTGCCAGCAGTTCCGGGACACTGGCCAGGGGCTACACCTTC	TRBV6-5	few	TRBJ1-2	.
CASSNSGTGGNEQFF	TGTGCCAGCAGCAATTCCGGGACAGGGGGGAATGAGCAGTTCTTC	TRBV7-3	.	TRBJ2-1	TRBD1
CASSFSSNSPLHF	TGTGCCAGCAGTTTTAGCAGCAATTCACCCCTCCACTTT	TRBV12-3/TRBV12-4	few	TRBJ1-6	.
CSVHSNTEAFF	TGCAGCGTTCATAGTAACACTGAAGCTTTCTTT	TRBV29-1	.	TRBJ1-1	.
CASSQDMTGAGANVLTF	TGCGCCAGCAGCCAAGATATGACAGGGGCTGGGGCCAACGTCCTGACTTTC	TRBV4-3	.	TRBJ2-6	TRBD1
CASSLEADIRPLHF	TGTGCCAGCAGTTTGGAGGCGGACATTCGACCCCTCCACTTT	TRBV28	.	TRBJ1-6	.
CAISPSGVSTDNEQFF	TGTGCCATCAGTCCTAGCGGGGTGTCTACAGACAATGAGCAGTTCTTC	TRBV10-3	.	TRBJ2-1	TRBD2
CASTLAGRNTEAFF	TGTGCCAGCACCCTGGCAGGGAGGAACACTGAAGCTTTCTTT	TRBV6-2/TRBV6-3	few	TRBJ1-1	.
CARKGTGQEKLFF	TGTGCCAGGAAGGGGACAGGGCAAGAAAAACTGTTTTTT	TRBV2	.	TRBJ1-4	TRBD1